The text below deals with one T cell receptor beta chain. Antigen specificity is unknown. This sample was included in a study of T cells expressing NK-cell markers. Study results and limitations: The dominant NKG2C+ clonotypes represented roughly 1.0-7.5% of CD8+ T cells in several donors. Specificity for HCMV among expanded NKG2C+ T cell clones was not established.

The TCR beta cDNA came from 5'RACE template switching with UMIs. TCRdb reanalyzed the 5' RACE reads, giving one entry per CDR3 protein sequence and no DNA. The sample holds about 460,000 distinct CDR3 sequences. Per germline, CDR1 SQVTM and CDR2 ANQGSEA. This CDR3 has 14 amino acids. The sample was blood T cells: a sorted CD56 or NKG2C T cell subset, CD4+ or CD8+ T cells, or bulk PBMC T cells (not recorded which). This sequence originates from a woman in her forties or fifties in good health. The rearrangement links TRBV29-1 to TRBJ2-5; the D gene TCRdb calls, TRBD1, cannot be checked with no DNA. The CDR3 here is CSVEGAGGQETQYF. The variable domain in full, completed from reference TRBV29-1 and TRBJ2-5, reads SAVISQKPSRDICQRGTSLTIQCQVDSQVTMMFWYRQQPGQSLTLIATANQGSEATYESGFVIDKFPISRPNLTFSTLTVSNMSPEDSSIYLCSVEGAGGQETQYFGPGTRLLVL.